This T cell receptor (beta chain) was retrieved from a study of neurological immune-mediated disorders. For the unsorted libraries, 2 million PBMCs stored at -80 C served as input. V dropped 0 bases and J dropped 0 bases, with 14 bases sitting between them. The CDR3 is made up of 17 amino acids. Per germline, CDR1 MNHEY and CDR2 SVGAGI. Overall study findings and caveats: The absence of any CDR3 amino acid sequence shared by expanded clones across subjects suggests that repertoires were private in all groups. Levels of TCR clonal expansion peaked in HTLV-1-associated myelopathy and reached their lowest in multiple sclerosis, under those of healthy controls.

This clonotype was seen many times. Its antigen is not identified. TCRdb recomputed calls from the 5' RACE reads with MiXCR, one row per CDR3 protein. Altogether about 69,000 distinct CDR3 sequences are present, roughly 3.9% being singletons, with the ten largest covering 1.3%. This TCR was recovered from a man aged 25-45 years with multiple sclerosis. The sequenced sample consisted of PBMCs. This chain connects TRBV6-5 to TRBJ1-1; D not certain. The CDR3 sequence: CASSYSSFPYLNTEAFF. In DNA form, the CDR3 reads TGTGCCAGCAGTTACTCTAGCTTCCCCTACTTGAACACTGAAGCTTTCTTT.